The present TCR beta chain was sequenced within a study of metastatic and nonmetastatic thyroid tumors. Study as a whole: From malignant and benign thyroid patients, repertoires in blood and in tumor or nodule tissue were compared.

Study-level points and caveats: Benign nodules reportedly had significantly lower TCR beta diversity than malignant thyroid tumors in blood and tumor.

Under the authors' procedure: A papillary thyroid cancer distant-metastasis classifier was built from CDR3 differences across clinicopathological groups. MiXCR re-clonotyped the PCR reads for TCRdb. The V and J calls and clone size come from TCRdb's table, not from the authors' own analysis. The sample comprises more than 40,000 clones, 24% of which are singletons, and approximately 15% rests with the top ten. Every patient was untreated before thyroid surgery. With 4 bases removed from V and 2 bases from J, the gap between germline ends came to 3 bases. The germline CDR1 and CDR2 sequences are SGHAT and FQNNGV. This CDR3 contains 11 residues. The table lists this clone with a few counts. What it binds is not known.

J is TRBJ2-7 and V is TRBV11-2; D is unresolved. The source material was tumor tissue. The receptor was isolated from a female donor with papillary thyroid cancer or a benign thyroid nodule (not recorded which). Some clones in this sample may be carry-over from other donors' samples. This CDR3 reads CASSSTYEQYF. The CDR3 region has the DNA TGTGCCAGCAGCTCGACCTACGAGCAGTACTTC.